These 29 T cell receptor beta chains were all obtained from the same sample, sequenced in a study of cytomegalovirus exposure and HLA in healthy donors. In the PCR, 60 Vbeta and 13 Jbeta primers were used. TCRdb keeps only in-frame clones here, not all; method: immunoSEQ multiplex PCR. The sample includes roughly 99,000 clones, approximately 79% of them seen just once. The sequenced sample consisted of PBMCs. The receptors were sampled from a middle-aged woman in good health and CMV-seronegative.

This clone was seen more than once but under ten times. This chain links TRBV6-6 with TRBJ1-1; D gene uncertain. Germline assignment: CDR1 MNHNY and CDR2 SVGAGI (reference sequence). This CDR3 is 12 amino acids long. V gave up 2 bases and J gave up 8 bases, with 9 bases separating them. CDR3 DNA sequence: TGTGCCAGCAGTTACGACTTACCGGAAGCTTTCTTT. Translating it yields CASSYDLPEAFF.

This clone appeared once. CDR3 residues: CASSQDFAGGNTGELFF. DNA for the CDR3: TGCGCCAGCAGCCAAGATTTCGCGGGGGGTAATACCGGGGAGCTGTTTTTT. The chain carries TRBV4-3 and TRBJ2-2, with 8 bases lining up with TRBD2. CDR3 length: 17 amino acids. V was clipped by 0 bases and J by 5 bases; unmatched bases: 8. CDR1 is LGHNA, CDR2 YSLEER, per germline.

The genes are TRBV7-3 and TRBJ1-1, with D possibly being TRBD1 (6 bases). This CDR3 comprises 13 residues. Germline-derived CDR1 and CDR2 are SGHTA and FQGTGA. Trimming left V 6 bases short and J 5 bases short, with 13 bases between. This CDR3 is CASRANRVTEAFF. CDR3 bases: TGTGCCAGCAGAGCTAACAGGGTTACTGAAGCTTTCTTT.

V is TRBV9 and J is TRBJ2-2, with D perhaps TRBD1 (5 bases). V was clipped by 3 bases and J by 1 base, with 10 bases between them. The CDR3 has 15 residues. The germline gives CDR1 SGDLS, CDR2 YYNGEE. CDR3 in DNA: TGTGCCAGCAGCGGGGCAGGGATGAACACCGGGGAGCTGTTTTTT. It yields the protein CASSGAGMNTGELFF.

The genes are TRBV7-3 and TRBJ1-2; D possibly corresponds to TRBD1 (6 bases). The CDR3 runs to 14 residues. The germline V gene encodes CDR1 SGHTA and CDR2 FQGTGA. The ends were cut back, 1 base at V and 7 bases at J, with 13 bases in the middle. CDR3 DNA sequence: TGTGCCAGCAGCTTAAATCCCACAGGGAGTGGCTACACCTTC. This translates into CASSLNPTGSGYTF.

A few counts support this clone. Other DNA sequences in the sample encode the same CDR3. This chain connects TRBV5-6 to TRBJ1-4, with a weak D call TRBD1 (6 bases). Deletions cut 4 bases from V and 5 bases from J, with 12 bases between. The CDR3 totals 14 residues. Germline assignment: CDR1 SGHDT and CDR2 YYEEEE. The CDR3 reads CASSLDRLNEKLFF. The CDR3 DNA reads as TGTGCCAGCAGCCTTGACAGGCTGAATGAAAAACTGTTTTTT.

Only one count was recorded for this clone. This chain connects TRBV29-1 to TRBJ1-1; D unresolved. The V and J ends lost 5 bases and 6 bases respectively, with 22 bases between them. The CDR3 is 15 amino acids. Germline loops: CDR1 SQVTM, CDR2 ANQGSEA. Here the CDR3 DNA reads TGCAGCGTTCTGGGTCCCGACGGGTGCTTTGCTGAAGCTTTCTTT. Translating gives CSVLGPDGCFAEAFF.

Written as DNA, the CDR3 is TGTGCCAGCAGCGTAGAACTAGCGGACAATGAGCAGTTCTTC. Residues: CASSVELADNEQFF. The chain joins TRBV9 to TRBJ2-1, with 8 nucleotides matching TRBD2. The CDR3 is 14 amino acids. Per germline, CDR1 SGDLS and CDR2 YYNGEE. J gave up 5 bases and V 0 bases, and 1 base lay outside the gene matches.

The chain joins TRBV30 to TRBJ1-5, with unresolved D. The ends were cut back, 1 base at V and 0 bases at J, with 7 bases in the middle. Germline CDR1 reads GTSNPN; CDR2 reads SVGIG (reference sequence). The CDR3 length is 14 residues. CDR3 DNA: TGTGCCTGGAGTGGAGAATATAGCAATCAGCCCCAGCATTTT. Its protein is CAWSGEYSNQPQHF.

This clone turned up a few times. CDR3 protein: CASSVDRGSEAFF. CDR3 coding DNA: TGCGCCAGCAGCGTGGACAGGGGGAGTGAAGCTTTCTTT. The rearrangement uses TRBV4-3 and TRBJ1-1; TRBD1 matches 10 bases. The germline V gene has CDR1 LGHNA and CDR2 YSLEER. The CDR3 loop spans 13 amino acids. V lost 5 bases and J lost 7; bases outside the gene matches: 4.

The chain employs TRBV6-6 and TRBJ2-2; possibly TRBD2 for D (6 bases). V was pared by 6 bases and J by 7 bases, with 12 bases between. Germline values: CDR1 MNHNY, CDR2 SVGAGI (reference sequence). This CDR3 is built from 13 residues. The CDR3 sequence: CASRPQEGGELFF. CDR3 nucleotide sequence: TGTGCCAGCAGGCCGCAGGAGGGCGGGGAGCTGTTTTTT.

This clone occurred once. The rearrangement uses TRBV5-1 and TRBJ2-1; TRBD2 agrees at 8 bases. This CDR3 contains 16 residues. The germline CDR1 and CDR2 sequences are SGHRS and YFSETQ. V gave up 0 bases and J gave up 7 bases; unmatched junction bases: 9. The CDR3 DNA follows: TGCGCCAGCAGCTTGGTGGGCCGGGGGGGCGTAAATGAGCAGTTCTTC. It codes for CASSLVGRGGVNEQFF.

The V and J genes are TRBV28 and TRBJ1-1; 12 bases are shared with TRBD1. Losses at the gene ends were 6 bases for V and 7 bases for J; bases not matched to a gene: 6. This CDR3 region has 14 residues. CDR1 is MDHEN, CDR2 SYDVKM, per germline. The CDR3 here is CASSGGQGANEAFF. CDR3 DNA sequence: TGTGCCAGCAGCGGGGGACAGGGGGCGAATGAAGCTTTCTTT.

V and J are TRBV27 and TRBJ1-1, with no clear D. The CDR3 runs 13 residues. V was trimmed by 5 bases and J by 5 bases, leaving 12 bases between them. The germline V gene has CDR1 MNHEY and CDR2 SMNVEV (reference sequence). CDR3 residues: CASSKAGRTEAFF. CDR3 nucleotides: TGTGCCAGCAGTAAGGCGGGTAGGACTGAAGCTTTCTTT.

This sequence joins TRBV5-4 and TRBJ2-2; perhaps TRBD1 as D (6 bases). Germline values: CDR1 SGHNT, CDR2 YYREEE (reference sequence). This CDR3 is built from 15 residues. Between the trimmed V and J ends, which lost 4 bases and 1 base, there was a span of 11 bases. This CDR3 is CASSPPTGNTGELFF. CDR3 nucleotide sequence: TGTGCCAGCAGCCCTCCGACAGGGAACACCGGGGAGCTGTTTTTT.

This chain joins TRBV4-1 and TRBJ1-5; TRBD1 is a possible D gene (5 bases). Germline V CDR1 and CDR2: MGHRA, YSYEKL. CDR3 length: 16 residues. V lost 4 bases, J lost 7 bases, and 20 bases lay in between. CDR3 region: CASSPSSGGRGQPQHF. The CDR3, as DNA: TGCGCCAGCAGCCCTTCTTCCGGGGGGAGAGGGCAGCCCCAGCATTTT.

For this clone: Other DNA sequences within the sample encode an identical CDR3. J is TRBJ1-1 and V is TRBV6-5; 7 bases align to TRBD1. J gave up 4 bases and V 1 base, and 3 bases lay outside the gene matches. This CDR3 is 14 amino acids long. Germline lookup yields CDR1 MNHEY and CDR2 SVGAGI. The DNA of the CDR3 is TGTGCCAGCAGTTACTTACAGGGGACCACTGAAGCTTTCTTT. This gives the protein CASSYLQGTTEAFF.

The chain joins TRBV4-1 to TRBJ2-3, with 15 bases identical to TRBD2. This CDR3 comprises 20 residues. J gave up 1 base and V 3 bases, and 11 bases lay outside the gene matches. Looked up from germline, CDR1 is MGHRA and CDR2 is YSYEKL. The CDR3 region has the DNA TGCGCCAGCAGCCAGTCAAAGGGACTAGCGGGGGGCCGGGGCACAGATACGCAGTATTTT. Translation gives CASSQSKGLAGGRGTDTQYF.

The CDR3 DNA sequence: TGTGCCAGCAGCACCGGGGACAGGTTCTCTGGAAACACCATATATTTT. As protein: CASSTGDRFSGNTIYF. The rearrangement uses TRBV5-5 and TRBJ1-3; TRBD1 agrees at 8 bases. J lost 0 bases, V lost 4 bases, and 6 bases had no gene match. CDR3 length equals 16 residues. Germline assignment: CDR1 SGHKS and CDR2 YYEKEE (reference sequence).

This chain links TRBV25-1 with TRBJ1-4; TRBD1 matches at 9 bases. CDR1 is MGHDK and CDR2 is SYGVNS in the germline V gene. The CDR3 runs to 14 residues. J lost 8 bases, V lost 5 bases, and 6 bases had no gene match. For the CDR3, the DNA is TGTGCCAGCAGTTCACCGGGACAGGGAGAAAAACTGTTTTTT. This codes for CASSSPGQGEKLFF.

V is TRBV19 and J is TRBJ1-4; weak D call: TRBD1 (6 bases). The CDR3 has 14 residues. V gave up 7 bases and J gave up 4 bases, with 13 bases separating them. Per the germline V gene, CDR1 is LNHDA and CDR2 is SQIVND (reference sequence). CDR3 region: CASTQDSFNEKLFF. DNA for the CDR3: TGTGCCAGTACTCAGGACAGTTTTAATGAAAAACTGTTTTTT.

J is TRBJ2-7 and V is TRBV4-3; 11 bases are shared with TRBD2. Trimming at V came to 3 bases and at J to 0 bases, leaving 4 bases not matched to a gene. The CDR3 runs to 16 residues. The germline V gene encodes CDR1 LGHNA and CDR2 YSLEER. The CDR3 DNA sequence: TGCGCCAGCAGCCAGGTAGCGGGGGGGTTCTCCTACGAGCAGTACTTC. Its translation is CASSQVAGGFSYEQYF.

The J gene is TRBJ1-4, the V gene TRBV15, with 7 nucleotides matching TRBD1. The CDR3 has 14 residues. Trimming removed 3 bases from V and 5 bases from J; junction bases left unmatched: 3. Germline loops: CDR1 LNHNV, CDR2 YYDKDF (reference sequence). CDR3 in DNA: TGTGCCACCAGCAGCCCCAGGGGGAATGAAAAACTGTTTTTT. It is translated as CATSSPRGNEKLFF.

The gene calls are TRBV18 and TRBJ2-7; D might be TRBD2 (6 bases). Germline lookup yields CDR1 KGHSH and CDR2 LQKENI. The CDR3 is 16 residues long. V lost 0 bases and J lost 3, with 15 bases in between. CDR3 region: CASSPPRTTSVYEQYF. CDR3 nucleotides: TGTGCCAGCTCACCACCGCGGACTACCTCGGTCTACGAGCAGTACTTC.

The rearrangement uses TRBV2 and TRBJ2-5; 7 positions agree with TRBD1. The CDR3 length is 14 residues. Germline loops: CDR1 SNHLY, CDR2 FYNNEI. Losses at the gene ends were 1 base for V and 7 bases for J; bases not matched to a gene: 6. The CDR3 bases are TGTGCCAGCAGTGAAGACAGGGGTTCAGGGACCCAGTACTTC. Residues: CASSEDRGSGTQYF.

The chain has TRBV5-6 and TRBJ1-2; 9 bases match TRBD1. Germline V gene lookup returns CDR1 SGHDT and CDR2 YYEEEE. V shed 4 bases, J shed 6 bases, and the junction held 7 bases outside the gene matches. The CDR3 is 14 residues long. CDR3 sequence: CASSHRDRADGYTF. CDR3 bases: TGTGCCAGCAGCCACCGGGACAGGGCTGATGGCTACACCTTC.

V and J are TRBV7-7 and TRBJ2-2; 9 nucleotides line up with TRBD1. The CDR3 is made up of 17 amino acids. V lost 4 bases and J lost 2; bases outside the gene matches: 8. From germline, CDR1 is SSHAT and CDR2 FNYEAQ (reference sequence). The CDR3 loop is CASSSARGQGNTGELFF. CDR3 bases: TGTGCCAGCAGCTCCGCTCGGGGACAGGGTAACACCGGGGAGCTGTTTTTT.

The chain joins TRBV9 to TRBJ2-5; the D gene is possibly TRBD1 (7 bases). The CDR3 sequence is 15 residues long. The germline gives CDR1 SGDLS, CDR2 YYNGEE. V lost 0 bases, J lost 2 bases, and 11 bases lay in between. CDR3 amino acids: CASSVVQGGQETQYF. The CDR3 nucleotides are TGTGCCAGCAGCGTAGTCCAGGGGGGTCAAGAGACCCAGTACTTC.

The chain carries TRBV30 and TRBJ2-7; 8 positions agree with TRBD2. The trim removed 3 bases at V and 0 bases at J, leaving 4 bases unmatched. Germline assignment: CDR1 GTSNPN and CDR2 SVGIG (reference sequence). CDR3 length equals 14 residues. The CDR3 sequence is CAWRVAGFSYEQYF. CDR3 nucleotide sequence: TGTGCCTGGAGAGTAGCGGGATTCTCCTACGAGCAGTACTTC. Filled out from reference TRBV30 and TRBJ2-7, the complete variable domain reads SQTIHQWPATLVQPVGSPLSLECTVEGTSNPNLYWYRQAAGRGLQLLFYSVGIGQISSEVPQNLSASRPQDRQFILSSKKLLLSDSGFYLCAWRVAGFSYEQYFGPGTRLTVT.